This TCR beta chain was profiled in a study of T cell changes during pregnancy in multiple sclerosis. Profiling relied on immunoSEQ multiplex PCR, and the TCRdb table lists in-frame clones only, not all of them. This repertoire shows 39,000 or so clones, around 90% found once; its top ten account for roughly 0.38%. The CDR3 is made up of 13 amino acids. Trimming removed 3 bases at V and 9 bases at J, with 12 bases between. Germline lookup yields CDR1 GTSNPN and CDR2 SVGIG (reference sequence). The specimen was CD4+ T cells from peripheral blood mononuclear cells, collected after pregnancy. The TCR comes from a female donor in good health, enrolled as a control in a pregnancy study. The chain links TRBV30 to TRBJ1-6; D gene uncertain. The CDR3 DNA sequence: TGTGCCTGGAGCGGTTTAGAGGGTTCACCCCTCCACTTT. Its protein is CAWSGLEGSPLHF.